The 26 T cell receptor beta chains given below trace back to one sample, sequenced in a study of OX40 agonist ivuxolimab in advanced cancers. Only in-frame clones appear in the TCRdb table, and some are missing; sequencing was by immunoSEQ multiplex PCR. There are 60,000 to 70,000 clones in the sample; 86% occur only once, and more than 0.9% lies in the top ten. The sequencing here drew on CD4+ or CD8+ T cells sorted from blood, taken in a trial of the OX40 agonist ivuxolimab. Receptors were obtained from an adult with an advanced solid tumor such as melanoma, head and neck, liver or kidney cancer.

This sequence joins TRBV10-1 and TRBJ2-1; 11 bases are a match to TRBD2. Germline V gives CDR1 WNHNN, CDR2 SYGVQD (reference sequence). The CDR3 sequence is 14 residues long. V shed 4 bases, J shed 5 bases, and the junction held 1 base outside the gene matches. The CDR3 loop reads CASSAGLADNEQFF. The CDR3 DNA sequence: TGCGCCAGCAGTGCGGGACTAGCGGACAATGAGCAGTTCTTC.

The chain joins TRBV4-1 to TRBJ2-1, with 11 bases aligning to TRBD2. Germline V lookup: CDR1 MGHRA, CDR2 YSYEKL. The CDR3 covers 17 residues. V trimming: 4 bases; J trimming: 1 base; junction bases outside the gene matches: 6. The CDR3 coding sequence is TGCGCCAGCAGCCGGAGACTAGCGGGAACGTCCTACAATGAGCAGTTCTTC. This translates into CASSRRLAGTSYNEQFF.

The rearrangement links TRBV27 to TRBJ2-1, with a weak D call TRBD2 (6 bases). From germline, CDR1 is MNHEY and CDR2 SMNVEV (reference sequence). The CDR3 totals 14 residues. V was trimmed by 6 bases and J by 4 bases, leaving 13 bases between them. The DNA for the CDR3 is TGTGCCAGCAGCAAAACGGGACTGTACAATGAGCAGTTCTTC. Translating it yields CASSKTGLYNEQFF.

V usage is TRBV7-6 and J usage is TRBJ2-3, with 7 positions matching TRBD2. Per the germline V gene, CDR1 is SGHVS and CDR2 is FNYEAQ. The CDR3 is made up of 15 amino acids. V trimming: 5 bases; J trimming: 3 bases; junction bases outside the gene matches: 8. The CDR3 spells CASSPVGGSTDTQYF. The CDR3 DNA follows: TGTGCCAGCAGCCCCGTGGGCGGGAGTACAGATACGCAGTATTTT.

The chain employs TRBV13 and TRBJ2-1; D is unclear. Germline V gives CDR1 PRHDT, CDR2 FYEKMQ (reference sequence). The V and J ends lost 5 bases and 1 base respectively, with 9 bases between them. This CDR3 has 14 residues. CDR3 DNA: TGTGCCAGCAGCCCGGACCGTTCCTACAATGAGCAGTTCTTC. The encoded protein is CASSPDRSYNEQFF.

The genes are TRBV18 and TRBJ2-7, with 8 bases identical to TRBD2. The CDR3 totals 14 residues. Trimming removed 8 bases from V and 6 bases from J; junction bases left unmatched: 12. Germline V CDR1 and CDR2: KGHSH, LQKENI. CDR3 residues: CASGEREWLAEQYF. CDR3 nucleotide sequence: TGTGCCAGCGGAGAGCGGGAGTGGCTGGCCGAGCAGTACTTC.

V usage is TRBV11-2 and J usage is TRBJ1-3; the D is unclear. The germline gives CDR1 SGHAT, CDR2 FQNNGV. This CDR3 contains 14 residues. V was trimmed by 8 bases and J by 0 bases, leaving 11 bases between them. The CDR3 is CASQPDPSGNTIYF. CDR3 nucleotide sequence: TGTGCCAGCCAGCCCGACCCCTCTGGAAACACCATATATTTT.

The chain is built from TRBV18 and TRBJ1-5, with D possibly being TRBD1 (6 bases). Trimming took 3 bases from V and 5 from J, leaving 14 bases between them. From germline, CDR1 is KGHSH and CDR2 LQKENI. The CDR3 spans 15 residues. The CDR3 bases are TGTGCCAGCTCACCGAATGGGGGGCGCGATCAGCCCCAGCATTTT. It encodes CASSPNGGRDQPQHF.

The V gene is TRBV19, the J gene TRBJ1-3; perhaps TRBD1 as D (5 bases). Deletions cut 5 bases from V and 4 bases from J, with 12 bases between. The CDR3 sequence is 14 residues long. Germline CDR1 and CDR2: LNHDA and SQIVND (reference sequence). The CDR3 here is CASSSRVFGNTIYF. CDR3 coding DNA: TGTGCCAGTAGTTCCAGGGTCTTCGGAAACACCATATATTTT.

The CDR3 protein is CASRTSGGATDTQYF. Here the CDR3 DNA reads TGTGCCAGCAGAACTAGCGGGGGGGCCACAGATACGCAGTATTTT. V usage is TRBV28 and J usage is TRBJ2-3, with 13 nucleotides matching TRBD2. V gave up 6 bases and J gave up 2 bases; unmatched junction bases: 2. The CDR3 is 15 amino acids. Germline V CDR1 and CDR2: MDHEN, SYDVKM.

This chain connects TRBV30 to TRBJ2-7; 8 bases map to TRBD1. The CDR3 runs 13 residues. Germline trimming cut 8 bases from V and 9 bases from J; bases unmatched to any gene: 15. Per the germline V gene, CDR1 is GTSNPN and CDR2 is SVGIG (reference sequence). In nucleotides, the CDR3 is TGTGCCGGTCTCCTACGGACAGGGCAGAGGCAGTACTTC. It translates to CAGLLRTGQRQYF.

The genes are TRBV28 and TRBJ2-5, with 8 positions matching TRBD2. Trimming at V came to 5 bases and at J to 2 bases, leaving 7 bases not matched to a gene. Germline CDR1 MDHEN, CDR2 SYDVKM. The CDR3 has 15 amino acids. Here the CDR3 reads CASSRGLGGQETQYF. The CDR3, as DNA: TGTGCCAGCAGTAGGGGACTAGGGGGTCAAGAGACCCAGTACTTC.

The V and J genes are TRBV9 and TRBJ2-1; TRBD2 agrees at 9 bases. After removal of 3 bases from V and 3 bases from J, the junction contained 13 bases not matched to a gene. There are 18 residues in the CDR3. Per the germline V gene, CDR1 is SGDLS and CDR2 is YYNGEE. Here the CDR3 reads CASSARGPSGTGYNEQFF. DNA for the CDR3: TGTGCCAGCAGCGCTAGGGGACCTAGCGGGACGGGCTACAATGAGCAGTTCTTC.

V gene TRBV10-3 combines with J gene TRBJ2-1; 14 bases align to TRBD2. With V trimmed by 9 bases and J by 7 bases, 2 bases remained unmatched. Germline V gene data show CDR1 as ENHRY and CDR2 as SYGVKD. The CDR3 totals 13 residues. In DNA, the CDR3 is TGTGCCATTCGGACTAGCGGGGGGAATGAGCAGTTCTTC. This gives the protein CAIRTSGGNEQFF.

This chain connects TRBV6-1 to TRBJ2-6; TRBD2 might be the D (6 bases). Germline loops: CDR1 MNHNS, CDR2 SASEGT. The CDR3 is 13 residues long. Trimming cost V 8 bases and J 2 bases, with 7 bases left between them. In nucleotides, the CDR3 is TGTGCCAGCGGAGGGCCTGGGGCCAACGTCCTGACTTTC. Its protein product is CASGGPGANVLTF.

The V and J genes are TRBV7-9 and TRBJ1-5; the D gene is possibly TRBD1 (6 bases). Trimming shortened V by 4 bases and J by 5 bases, and 12 bases separated the two germline ends. CDR3 length: 14 amino acids. In germline, CDR1 is SEHNR, CDR2 FQNEAQ (reference sequence). CDR3 region: CASSSLTGDQPQHF. The CDR3 coding sequence is TGTGCCAGCAGCTCTCTGACAGGTGATCAGCCCCAGCATTTT. Supplemented by reference TRBV7-9 and TRBJ1-5, the full variable domain reads DTGVSQNPRHKITKRGQNVTFRCDPISEHNRLYWYRQTLGQGPEFLTYFQNEAQLEKSRLLSDRFSAERPKGSFSTLEIQRTEQGDSAMYLCASSSLTGDQPQHFGDGTRLSIL.

The chain uses TRBV9 and TRBJ2-3, with no clear D. The CDR3 sequence is 14 residues long. The V end lost 3 bases, the J end lost 2 bases, and 10 bases lay between the germline ends. Germline CDR1 is SGDLS and CDR2 is YYNGEE. The CDR3 nucleotides are TGTGCCAGCAGCGGAACCGCCCCCACAGATACGCAGTATTTT. Translating it yields CASSGTAPTDTQYF.

This clone was recorded once. The CDR3: CASSEGLAGETQYF. CDR3 in DNA: TGTGCCAGCAGTGAGGGACTAGCGGGAGAGACCCAGTACTTC. This chain joins TRBV2 and TRBJ2-5; 12 positions agree with TRBD2. V dropped 3 bases and J dropped 4; count of bases not matched to a gene: 0. The CDR3 loop spans 14 amino acids. Germline values: CDR1 SNHLY, CDR2 FYNNEI.

The chain combines TRBV6-5 with TRBJ2-1; 8 bases map to TRBD2. The CDR3 runs 14 residues. CDR1 is MNHEY and CDR2 is SVGAGI in the germline V gene. The V gene end was trimmed by 2 bases and the J gene end by 3 bases; junction bases not matched to a gene: 0. CDR3 region: CASSYLAGYNEQFF. Written as DNA, the CDR3 is TGTGCCAGCAGTTACCTAGCGGGCTACAATGAGCAGTTCTTC.

The chain uses TRBV7-8 and TRBJ2-1; 10 bases match TRBD2. Germline V gene lookup returns CDR1 SGHVS and CDR2 FQNEAQ. The CDR3 covers 17 residues. Losses at the gene ends were 5 bases for V and 0 bases for J; bases not matched to a gene: 7. The CDR3 reads CASSPGLADLSYNEQFF. CDR3 nucleotides: TGTGCCAGCAGCCCAGGACTAGCGGACCTCTCCTACAATGAGCAGTTCTTC.

This chain links TRBV11-1 with TRBJ2-1; D uncertain. V lost 2 bases, J lost 8 bases, and 22 bases lay in between. The germline V gene has CDR1 SGHAT and CDR2 FQDESV (reference sequence). The CDR3 extends over 17 amino acids. Written as DNA, the CDR3 is TGTGCCAGCAGCTTAAGAAGTCGGCCACCAAAAACCTATGAGCAGTTCTTC. Protein product: CASSLRSRPPKTYEQFF.

This clone came up once. This sequence joins TRBV4-2 and TRBJ2-2; 11 positions agree with TRBD2. The CDR3 has 17 residues. With V trimmed by 6 bases and J by 5 bases, 11 bases remained unmatched. CDR1 is LGHNA, CDR2 YNFKEQ, per germline. The CDR3 is CASSLASGRFGTGELFF. The CDR3 DNA follows: TGTGCCAGCAGTTTGGCTAGCGGGAGGTTCGGGACCGGGGAGCTGTTTTTT.

DNA for the CDR3: TGTGCCAGTAGTACAGGAAGGCTAGAAGCTCCCACAGATACGCAGTATTTT. This encodes CASSTGRLEAPTDTQYF. The chain links TRBV19 to TRBJ2-3; no reliable D call. V was trimmed by 4 bases and J by 2 bases, leaving 19 bases between them. Germline CDR1 and CDR2: LNHDA and SQIVND (reference sequence). This CDR3 has 17 amino acids.

The gene calls are TRBV2 and TRBJ2-5, with TRBD1 as a possible D gene (6 bases). Trimming cost V 3 bases and J 1 base, with 9 bases left between them. The CDR3 length is 14 residues. Germline V gene sequence: CDR1 SNHLY, CDR2 FYNNEI. This CDR3 is CASSDQGSQETQYF. The CDR3 DNA sequence: TGTGCCAGCAGTGACCAGGGGTCCCAAGAGACCCAGTACTTC.

The J gene is TRBJ1-4, the V gene TRBV2, with unresolved D. CDR3 size: 15 residues. The V end lost 3 bases, the J end lost 0 bases, and 8 bases lay between the germline ends. Germline CDR1 is SNHLY and CDR2 is FYNNEI. CDR3 loop: CASSEFLATNEKLFF. CDR3 sequence (DNA): TGTGCCAGCAGTGAGTTTCTTGCAACTAATGAAAAACTGTTTTTT. The complete variable domain, with remaining parts taken from reference TRBV2 and TRBJ1-4, reads EPEVTQTPSHQVTQMGQEVILRCVPISNHLYFYWYRQILGQKVEFLVSFYNNEISEKSEIFDDQFSVERPDGSNFTLKIRSTKLEDSAMYFCASSEFLATNEKLFFGSGTQLSVL.

This clone was seen once. The chain is built from TRBV28 and TRBJ1-5; TRBD1 matches 7 bases. The CDR3 contains 15 residues. CDR1 is MDHEN, CDR2 SYDVKM, per germline. The trim removed 5 bases at V and 0 bases at J, leaving 4 bases unmatched. The CDR3 is CASSPTGNSNQPQHF. CDR3 in DNA: TGTGCCAGCAGTCCGACAGGGAATAGCAATCAGCCCCAGCATTTT.